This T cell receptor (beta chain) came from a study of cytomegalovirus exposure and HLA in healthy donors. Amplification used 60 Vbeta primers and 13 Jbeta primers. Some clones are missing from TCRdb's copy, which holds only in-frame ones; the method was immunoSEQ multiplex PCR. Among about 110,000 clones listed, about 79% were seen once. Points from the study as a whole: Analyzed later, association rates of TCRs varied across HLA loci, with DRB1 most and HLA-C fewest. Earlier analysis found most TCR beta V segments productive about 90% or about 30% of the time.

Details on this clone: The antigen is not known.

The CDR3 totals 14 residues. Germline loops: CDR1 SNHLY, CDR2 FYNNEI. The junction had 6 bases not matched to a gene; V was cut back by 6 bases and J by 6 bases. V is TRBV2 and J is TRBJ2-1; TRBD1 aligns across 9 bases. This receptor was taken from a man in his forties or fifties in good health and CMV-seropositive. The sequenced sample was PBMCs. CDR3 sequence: CASRGQGGGNEQFF. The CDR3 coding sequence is TGTGCCAGCAGGGGACAGGGAGGTGGCAATGAGCAGTTCTTC.